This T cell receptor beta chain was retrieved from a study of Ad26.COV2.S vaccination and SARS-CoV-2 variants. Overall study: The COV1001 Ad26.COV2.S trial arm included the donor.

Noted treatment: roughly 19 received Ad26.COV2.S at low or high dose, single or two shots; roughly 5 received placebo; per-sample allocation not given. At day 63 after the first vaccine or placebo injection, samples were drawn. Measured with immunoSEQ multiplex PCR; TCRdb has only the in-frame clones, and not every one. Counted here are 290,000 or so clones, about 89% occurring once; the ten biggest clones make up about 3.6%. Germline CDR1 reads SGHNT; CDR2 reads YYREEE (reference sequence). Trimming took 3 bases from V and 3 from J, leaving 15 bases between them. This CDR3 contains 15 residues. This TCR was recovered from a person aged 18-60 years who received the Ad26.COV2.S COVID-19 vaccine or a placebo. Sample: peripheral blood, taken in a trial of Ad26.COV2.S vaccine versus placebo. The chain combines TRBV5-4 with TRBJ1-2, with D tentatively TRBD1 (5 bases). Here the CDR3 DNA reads TGTGCCAGCAGCTCAACGCAAGGGGTTTACTATGGCTACACCTTC. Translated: CASSSTQGVYYGYTF.